Reported below is one T cell receptor beta chain. There are a few counts of this clone. Its antigen is not yet known. No qualities accompany the bases; no much larger clone lies one base away. The germline V gene specifies MGHRA as CDR1 and YSYEKL as CDR2. The CDR3 runs 15 residues from the cysteine to the phenylalanine. The read is trimmed to its CDR3 DNA, 45 bases read in frame from base 1. A distance of 16 bases separates the germline ends of V and J, which lose 4 bases and 6 bases respectively. The data belong to a study of cytomegalovirus exposure and HLA in healthy donors (dated by TCRdb to the late 2010s). Some background on the complete study: An earlier analysis of a few hundred of the donors reported over 250 Gb of sequence data and 117 million unique TCR beta sequences obtained from roughly 170 million T cells. An earlier analysis of about 600 of the donors used high-throughput TCR beta sequencing to judge whether each TCR beta V gene segment behaved as functional or pseudogenic. The study was designed to test whether signatures of past pathogen exposure could be identified by cataloging public T cell receptors. Approximately 300 gigabases of sequencing data and roughly 80 million unique TCR sequences made up an early release that covered roughly 670 HLA-typed donors. On average, 235,054 unique TCR beta nucleotide sequences were sequenced per donor among several hundred genotyped donors of the cohort, with roughly a sixth of those sequences being non-productive. Every repertoire in the discovery cohort had been generated on one and the same sequencing platform. In the later analysis, no new phenotypic data were used to find candidate immune exposures; instead, reliance was placed on TCR beta sequences and their occurrence across donors. Five DR-DQ haplotypes were handled as single units for association and clustering because linkage in the cohort was strong. Class I and class II HLA loci were covered by the typing at four-digit resolution. The number of typed donors differed by locus: roughly 620-630 for A, B, C, DRB1 and DQB1; about 520 for DQA1; 600 to 610 for DPA1; and 400 to 480 for DPB1. A later analysis re-analyzed previously published TCR beta repertoires from about 730 donors and added high-resolution HLA genotyping to study TCR occurrence patterns. Genome-wide SNP genotypes for about 65% of the roughly 670 donors were used in a later genetic analysis, which treated that subset as a discovery cohort. The T cell repertoires of around 730 subjects were profiled by immunosequencing and related to cytomegalovirus serostatus. Donor age, sex, ethnicity and CMV serostatus were compiled alongside the repertoire data. A separate validation cohort of roughly 110 different subjects was used in addition to the 666-subject first cohort. Among the roughly 370 genotyped donors, more than 70% belonged to the genetic ancestry cluster associated with self-reported Caucasian donors. The study combined high-throughput TCR immunosequencing, statistical association of individual TCRs with disease status, and machine learning to predict cytomegalovirus infection status.

The paper as a whole reports these results and caveats: In the study, 150 to 200 TCR beta chains were listed as associated with cytomegalovirus. Sequencing depth was assumed to be roughly uniform across donors in the presence/absence analyses, though that assumption may not hold. In an earlier analysis of around 600 of the donors, most TCR beta V segments appeared in productive rearrangements about 87% or about 30% of the time, broadly matching IMGT annotations. Because counts were too low, 15 to 20 rarely observed V segments, including chromosome 9 orphons, were excluded from the earlier analysis of 587 of the donors. The authors suggested that the approach could potentially be generalized to other disease states and immunological phenotypes. The 87-base-pair reads could not distinguish some IMGT-functional V segments, including TRBV6-2 and TRBV6-3, so those segments were excluded. Compared with equally common non-associated chains, HLA-associated TCR beta chains in a later analysis were more clonally expanded and had lower generation probabilities. In vitro tests confirmed that three of the cytomegalovirus-associated TCR beta chains recognize cytomegalovirus antigens. Because HLA typing was missing for some donors at each locus, association tests included only the typed subset. Most CMV-associated TCR beta chains appeared to be HLA-restricted in a later analysis, and the HLA associations seemed to be driven largely by CMV exposure. This cohort had only TCR beta chains sequenced, and the lack of alpha or paired-chain data limited which features could be detected. A cluster of highly shared sequence variants was judged likely to be a technical artifact of the sequencing pipeline. In a later genetic analysis, a missense DCLRE1C variant was associated with V-gene and J-gene trimming of TCR beta chains, and the association was replicated in an independent cohort. Linkage disequilibrium might explain the correlated functional status among segregating V segments, but an unknown experimental factor could not be excluded. In a later analysis, several top co-occurrence clusters were reported to appear linked to parvovirus B19, influenza, CMV and Epstein-Barr virus. A later genetic analysis reported fewer N-insertions in productive TCRs among donors in an Asian-associated ancestry cluster than the approximately 670-donor mean. Cytomegalovirus status was reported to be diagnosed by the classifier with high specificity and sensitivity in both the original and validation cohorts. Most TCR sequences were observed very rarely across donors, whereas some public TCRs were present in many individuals. When HLA alleles, especially DR and DQ, strongly co-occurred, attributing TCR associations to individual alleles was difficult. A further reported finding was that TCR beta sequences accurately predicted the HLA-A and HLA-B alleles for most subjects in the first cohort. CMV serostatus was the only immune exposure information available for the cohort. In a later analysis, the rate of TCR association differed among HLA loci, with DRB1 alleles having the most associated TCRs and HLA-C alleles having the fewest. At a false discovery rate of 0.05, a later analysis linked some 17,000 TCR beta sequences to specific HLA alleles.

Receptor amplification or capture employed the immunoSEQ multiplex PCR assay. For the multiplex PCR, a mixture combining 60 forward primers for TCR Vbeta segments and 13 reverse primers for TCR Jbeta segments was used. Amplification of the CDR3 region of rearranged TCR beta genes was performed with a multiplex PCR assay on genomic DNA. On the Illumina HiSeq System, the amplified TCR beta libraries were sequenced as 87-base-pair reads. The source study handled its data this way. In a later analysis, tens of millions of unique TCR beta chains were counted across the approximately 620 repertoires, and roughly 11 million of these chains were shared by at least two donors. Raw reads were error-corrected and collapsed into unique sequences by a nearest-neighbor algorithm in which closely related sequences were merged to remove PCR and sequencing errors. To assign V, D and J gene segments, CDR3 sequences were aligned to IMGT reference sequences. For a sequence to be retained, at least a six-nucleotide match to both a V gene segment and a J gene segment was required. Rearrangements were classified as productive when the CDR3 lacked stop codons and remained in frame with V and J, and all other rearrangements were classified as non-productive. Following IMGT convention, CDR3 was defined as the stretch from the second conserved V-encoded cysteine to the conserved J-encoded phenylalanine. In an earlier analysis of just under 600 of the donors, sequences lacking an unambiguous match to a single V gene segment were excluded. An earlier analysis of 500 to 700 of the donors classified V segments as functional when productive rearrangements were above 56.7% and as segregating when the standard deviation between donors was above 5%. A statistical classification framework was built to diagnose cytomegalovirus status from the catalog of TCR beta chain sequences. In a later analysis, V and J genes were assigned by comparing TCR nucleotide sequences against IMGT/GENE-DB human TR gene sequences. The TCRdist pipeline was used in a later analysis to assign CDR3 sequences and most-parsimonious VDJ recombination scenarios. In a later analysis, each TCR beta chain was defined by its CDR3 amino acid sequence together with its V-gene family, and reads lacking a unique V-gene family were excluded. As a way to deal with suspected cross-contamination and a sequencing artifact, a later analysis dropped over 550 nucleotide sequences that were highly shared and had low generation probability. For each public chain, a later analysis derived a clonal expansion index from normalized ranks of inferred template counts within each repertoire. In a later analysis, generation probabilities were computed with a VDJ recombination model fitted to out-of-frame rearrangements, and the resulting probabilities were checked against IGoR. In a later analysis, hypergeometric tests were used to score TCR-TCR, TCR-HLA and TCR-CMV co-occurrence, with a repertoire-size bias correction applied to TCR pairs. A later analysis estimated false discovery rates by permuting HLA or CMV assignments 20 times. In a later analysis, co-occurring TCRs were grouped using DBSCAN, with TCRdist sequence similarity added in when clustering inside HLA-allele-positive subsets. Repertoires with fewer than 30,000 or more than 120,000 public chains were left out of co-occurrence clustering, as were a handful of repertoires with anomalous nucleotide sharing. Sourced from immuneACCESS, this table was stored by TCRdb with only in-frame sequences that have V and J called. A share of the clones is absent; for the studies checked, an unresolved V gene accounts for under half, and the remainder has no known explanation. V, J and clone size are those of that table, while D and trimming were read from the DNA. Here the sample has 250,000 to 350,000 clones; 86% occur a single time. Around 4% of the sample rests with the top ten.

The cohort was made up of several hundred healthy bone marrow donors. At the time of sampling, every cohort member was nominally healthy, though immune exposures that went unrecorded were likely present. The donor tested CMV seropositive and was one of the 289 seropositive cohort members. A peripheral blood sample was collected from each donor, and TCR beta sequencing was performed on peripheral blood mononuclear cells. Genomic DNA extraction from the blood cell samples was performed with the Qiagen DNeasy Blood Extraction Kit. Sequenced sample: PBMCs. The chain uses TRBV4-1 and TRBJ1-5; a tentative D call is TRBD1 (5 bases match). The sequence derives from a man aged 35-49 years in good health and CMV-seropositive. The nucleotide sequence is given as TGCGCCAGCAGCCCTAGGGTCGGGACTGCTCAGCCCCAGCATTTT. This yields the protein CASSPRVGTAQPQHF.